These 24 T cell receptor beta chains share one sample of origin, sequenced in a study of Ad26.COV2.S vaccination and SARS-CoV-2 variants. The treatment: 19 received Ad26.COV2.S at low or high dose, single or two shots; roughly 5 received placebo; per-sample allocation not given. The samples date from day 63 after the first vaccine or placebo injection. The repertoire was sequenced with immunoSEQ multiplex PCR; TCRdb's copy has only in-frame clones and lacks some. The data show approximately 500,000 clones, roughly nine tenths seen once. Sequenced material: peripheral blood, taken in a trial of Ad26.COV2.S vaccine versus placebo. These receptor sequences come from a person aged 18-60 years who received the Ad26.COV2.S COVID-19 vaccine or a placebo.

J is TRBJ1-4 and V is TRBV4-3; 7 bases are a match to TRBD1. The CDR3 is 16 amino acids. CDR1 is LGHNA, CDR2 YSLEER, per germline. V trimming: 0 bases; J trimming: 5 bases; junction bases outside the gene matches: 6. As DNA, the CDR3 is TGCGCCAGCAGCCAAGAGGCGGGGACAGTGAATGAAAAACTGTTTTTT. Translating gives CASSQEAGTVNEKLFF.

The rearrangement uses TRBV7-2 and TRBJ2-3, with D possibly being TRBD1 (6 bases). This CDR3 region has 16 residues. CDR1 is SGHTA, CDR2 FQGNSA, per germline. With 2 bases removed from V and 0 bases from J, the gap between germline ends came to 12 bases. The CDR3 coding sequence is TGTGCCAGCAGCTTATACGGGACACAAAGCACAGATACGCAGTATTTT. Translation gives CASSLYGTQSTDTQYF.

The CDR3 spells CASSSRKRMNTEAFF. For the CDR3, the DNA is TGTGCCAGCAGTTCCAGAAAACGGATGAACACTGAAGCTTTCTTT. This rearrangement joins TRBV6-5 to TRBJ1-1; D is uncertain. Germline loops: CDR1 MNHEY, CDR2 SVGAGI. V was pared by 4 bases and J by 0 bases, with 12 bases between. The CDR3 runs 15 residues.

The J gene is TRBJ1-5, the V gene TRBV27; D remains unclear. The CDR3 consists of 12 residues. V lost 5 bases and J lost 6, with 8 bases in between. Germline lookup yields CDR1 MNHEY and CDR2 SMNVEV (reference sequence). The CDR3 loop reads CASSTKGQPQHF. In DNA, the CDR3 is TGTGCCAGCAGTACAAAAGGTCAGCCCCAGCATTTT.

This chain connects TRBV18 to TRBJ2-1; TRBD1 is a possible D gene (6 bases). Deletions cut 0 bases from V and 6 bases from J, with 15 bases between. The CDR3 extends over 16 amino acids. Germline V CDR1 and CDR2: KGHSH, LQKENI. The DNA of the CDR3 is TGTGCCAGCTCACCACCGACAGGCTTCTCCCTCAATGAGCAGTTCTTC. It yields the protein CASSPPTGFSLNEQFF.

The chain is built from TRBV13 and TRBJ1-4; 8 nucleotides line up with TRBD1. Germline lookup yields CDR1 PRHDT and CDR2 FYEKMQ (reference sequence). Trimming at V came to 0 bases and at J to 7 bases, leaving 4 bases not matched to a gene. There are 15 residues in the CDR3. CDR3 region: CASSLGDREVEKLFF. In DNA, the CDR3 is TGTGCCAGCAGCTTAGGGGACAGGGAGGTTGAAAAACTGTTTTTT. Together with reference TRBV13 and TRBJ1-4, the CDR3 gives the full variable domain: AAGVIQSPRHLIKEKRETATLKCYPIPRHDTVYWYQQGPGQDPQFLISFYEKMQSDKGSIPDRFSAQQFSDYHSELNMSSLELGDSALYFCASSLGDREVEKLFFGSGTQLSVL.

This clone was seen only a few times. This chain joins TRBV2 and TRBJ1-2; tentative D call: TRBD1 (5 bases). The ends were cut back, 2 bases at V and 5 bases at J, with 9 bases in the middle. Germline lookup yields CDR1 SNHLY and CDR2 FYNNEI. The CDR3 contains 13 residues. CDR3 sequence: CASSETDSYGYTF. CDR3 DNA sequence: TGTGCCAGCAGTGAAACCGACAGTTATGGCTACACCTTC.

This clone was recorded only once. This sequence joins TRBV6-1 and TRBJ2-7; D is undetermined. CDR3 length: 12 residues. In germline, CDR1 is MNHNS, CDR2 SASEGT. V dropped 0 bases and J dropped 4 bases, with 4 bases sitting between them. The CDR3 DNA follows: TGTGCCAGCAGTGAAGCGCGATACGAGCAGTACTTC. This encodes CASSEARYEQYF.

This chain uses TRBV6-2 or TRBV6-3 with TRBJ2-7; no definite D call. Trimming left V 5 bases short and J 4 bases short, with 12 bases between. The CDR3 totals 13 residues. The germline V gene has CDR1 MNHEY and CDR2 SVGEGT. DNA for the CDR3: TGTGCCAGCAGTCTCGACAACCTTTACGAGCAGTACTTC. Translation gives CASSLDNLYEQYF.

The rearrangement links TRBV29-1 to TRBJ2-7, with D perhaps matching TRBD2 (6 bases). The length of the CDR3 is 16 residues. Germline values: CDR1 SQVTM, CDR2 ANQGSEA. Trimming shortened V by 4 bases and J by 0 bases, and 19 bases separated the two germline ends. Written as DNA, the CDR3 is TGCAGCGTTGGGCCCGGGGTGGCGGGAAGCTCCTACGAGCAGTACTTC. Protein: CSVGPGVAGSSYEQYF.

This rearrangement joins TRBV5-1 to TRBJ2-1, with D possibly being TRBD2 (6 bases). This CDR3 region has 12 residues. Trimming removed 4 bases from V and 8 bases from J, with 10 bases in between. Germline values: CDR1 SGHRS, CDR2 YFSETQ. CDR3 protein: CASSPSGDEQFF. CDR3 in DNA: TGCGCCAGCAGCCCTTCGGGGGATGAGCAGTTCTTC.

The V and J genes are TRBV6-2 or TRBV6-3 and TRBJ2-7; 10 positions match TRBD2. The CDR3 totals 14 residues. V was pared by 5 bases and J by 4 bases, with 5 bases of the junction left unmatched. Per germline, CDR1 MNHEY and CDR2 SVGEGT. The CDR3 spells CASSGGLAVYEQYF. Here the CDR3 DNA reads TGTGCCAGCAGTGGAGGACTAGCGGTATACGAGCAGTACTTC.

The V and J genes are TRBV5-1 and TRBJ2-7, with D hard to call. The germline V and J ends were trimmed by 4 bases and 3 bases, with 17 bases remaining between them. This CDR3 spans 15 amino acids. Germline V gives CDR1 SGHRS, CDR2 YFSETQ. The DNA for the CDR3 is TGCGCCAGCAGCCTGGACGGACCAGCTTTCTACGAGCAGTACTTC. Translating it yields CASSLDGPAFYEQYF.

V is TRBV5-4 and J is TRBJ1-1, with 7 bases identical to TRBD1. The CDR3 totals 14 residues. J was trimmed by 4 bases and V by 4 bases; bases with no gene match: 7. CDR1 is SGHNT and CDR2 is YYREEE in the germline V gene (reference sequence). CDR3 nucleotides: TGTGCCAGCAGCGGGCCGACAGGGCCCACTGAAGCTTTCTTT. It specifies CASSGPTGPTEAFF. Supplemented by reference TRBV5-4 and TRBJ1-1, the full variable domain reads ETGVTQSPTHLIKTRGQQVTLRCSSQSGHNTVSWYQQALGQGPQFIFQYYREEENGRGNFPPRFSGLQFPNYSSELNVNALELDDSALYLCASSGPTGPTEAFFGQGTRLTVV.

This sequence joins TRBV14 and TRBJ2-7, with 8 bases that match TRBD1. CDR3 size: 15 residues. The ends lost 3 bases at V and 5 bases at J; junction bases unmatched: 9. CDR1 and CDR2 from the germline V gene are SGHDN and FVKESK. The CDR3 loop reads CASSQVTGANNEQYF. In nucleotides, the CDR3 is TGTGCCAGCAGCCAGGTGACAGGGGCAAATAACGAGCAGTACTTC.

V gene TRBV4-3 combines with J gene TRBJ2-7; D is possibly TRBD1 (6 bases). CDR3 length equals 16 residues. Looked up from germline, CDR1 is LGHNA and CDR2 is YSLEER. Trimming removed 4 bases at V and 5 bases at J, with 21 bases between. CDR3 DNA: TGCGCCAGCAGCCCCAATGGGATGGGGGCTATCGACGAGCAGTACTTC. Translation: CASSPNGMGAIDEQYF.

The V and J genes are TRBV6-5 and TRBJ2-2, with a possible D match to TRBD1 (5 bases). The CDR3 spans 12 residues. The V end was cut by 4 bases, the J end by 7 bases, with 7 bases between. Per the germline V gene, CDR1 is MNHEY and CDR2 is SVGAGI. CDR3 nucleotides: TGTGCCAGCAGTTTACAGGTCGGGGAGCTGTTTTTT. The encoded protein is CASSLQVGELFF.

J is TRBJ2-7 and V is TRBV12-1; whether TRBD2, the table's D call, matches the DNA was not checked. TRBV12-1 is designated a pseudogene. CDR3 size: 18 residues. For the CDR3, the DNA is TGTGCCAGCAGCTTTCCGGAGGGGACTAGCGGGATGGACTACGAGCAGTACTTC. Translation gives CASSFPEGTSGMDYEQYF.

This clone has just a few counts. CDR3 protein: CASSLWTGVSPLHF. The CDR3 coding sequence is TGTGCCAGCAGCTTATGGACAGGGGTCTCACCCCTCCACTTT. The rearrangement joins TRBV5-4 to TRBJ1-6, with 9 bases matching TRBD1. CDR1 and CDR2 (germline): SGHNT, YYREEE (reference sequence). CDR3 length: 14 amino acids. Trimming took 2 bases from V and 10 from J; bases not matched to a gene: 4.

The V and J genes are TRBV28 and TRBJ1-1, with D tentatively TRBD1 (5 bases). The germline V gene has CDR1 MDHEN and CDR2 SYDVKM. The CDR3 is 15 residues long. V lost 3 bases, J lost 0 bases, and 11 bases lay in between. CDR3 sequence: CASSFTGGMNTEAFF. The DNA for the CDR3 is TGTGCCAGCAGTTTCACGGGGGGTATGAACACTGAAGCTTTCTTT.

This clone was seen once. As DNA, the CDR3 is TGTGCCAGCAGCCGCGCGGGCACAGATACGCAGTATTTT. Its translation: CASSRAGTDTQYF. This chain uses TRBV12-3 or TRBV12-4 with TRBJ2-3; the D is unclear. This CDR3 has 13 amino acids. V was trimmed by 6 bases and J by 1 base, leaving 8 bases between them.

This clone has only a few counts. This rearrangement joins TRBV5-6 to TRBJ1-5; a weak D match, TRBD1 (6 bases). The CDR3 consists of 14 residues. The V end lost 3 bases, the J end lost 2 bases, and 9 bases lay between the germline ends. Looked up from germline, CDR1 is SGHDT and CDR2 is YYEEEE. The CDR3 region has the DNA TGTGCCAGCAGCTATGGACAGCGCAATCAGCCCCAGCATTTT. It codes for CASSYGQRNQPQHF.

This clone was counted once. This chain uses TRBV28 with TRBJ1-5; D may be TRBD1 (5 bases). This CDR3 comprises 15 residues. Germline V gene lookup returns CDR1 MDHEN and CDR2 SYDVKM. Trimming removed 5 bases from V and 3 bases from J, with 14 bases in between. The CDR3 nucleotides are TGTGCCAGCAGTCCCCCGGGGGGAACCAATCAGCCCCAGCATTTT. It encodes CASSPPGGTNQPQHF.

The sample holds a few counts of this clone. The rearrangement joins TRBV20-1 to TRBJ1-5; D not resolved. The CDR3 has 13 amino acids. Germline V CDR1 and CDR2: DFQATT, SNEGSKA (reference sequence). Trimming left V 3 bases short and J 7 bases short, with 13 bases between. The CDR3 loop is CSASEGPGQPQHF. The DNA for the CDR3 is TGCAGTGCTAGTGAGGGTCCTGGCCAGCCCCAGCATTTT.